This T cell receptor beta chain was captured by sequencing in a study of blood T cell repertoires in COVID-19. Overall study: Samples came from the United States, Italy and Spain, spanning acute and convalescent COVID-19. PBMCs, B-cell-depleted T cells, or T cells were the source of the cDNA or gDNA that made up the material.

Source study methods: Estimation of nucleated cell counts relied on the amplification of reference gene primers. Profiling relied on immunoSEQ multiplex PCR, and the TCRdb table lists in-frame clones only, not all of them. The DNA gave D and trimming, while V, J and clone size come from that table. The sample carries some 250,000 clones, approximately 85% recorded once. Looked up from germline, CDR1 is MNHNY and CDR2 is SVGAGI (reference sequence). The CDR3 contains 11 residues. With 6 bases removed from V and 15 bases from J, the gap between germline ends came to 15 bases. The TCR comes from a woman in her twenties or thirties with acute or convalescent COVID-19. The chain recombines TRBV6-6 with TRBJ2-1, with D perhaps TRBD1 (6 bases). Input material: peripheral blood. The CDR3, as DNA: TGTGCCAGCAGACATGGACAGTTGGGGTTCTTC. Residues: CASRHGQLGFF.